Listed below are T cell receptor beta chains from one sample, sequenced in a study of cytomegalovirus exposure and HLA in healthy donors. Profiled with immunoSEQ multiplex PCR; TCRdb holds only in-frame clones, not every one. The table lists about 250,000 clones, roughly nine tenths of them singletons. The material sequenced was PBMCs. The receptors come from a man between 18 and 35 years old in good health and CMV-seropositive. The CDR3 runs from the conserved cysteine through the conserved F or W. D genes are given only for firm matches.

V,D,CDR3
TRBV20-1,-,CSAPQGSEQYF
TRBV28,-,CASSPQSRDHLRYF
TRBV6-5,-,CASSYPGQAGGYTF
TRBV6-1,-,CASSEKGGSNQPQHF
TRBV11-2,-,CASTKTDTQYF
TRBV27,TRBD2,CASSSGLAFHEQYF
TRBV7-3,-,CASSLRGEPYGYTF
TRBV2,-,CASSHPGYSGNTIYF
TRBV7-2,-,CASSRTRGGQPQHF
TRBV6-1,-,CASSESPGGNQPQHF
TRBV7-2,TRBD2,CASSLADGLAGIYEQYF
TRBV4-3,TRBD2,CASSQDWLAGYEQYF
TRBV11-3,-,CASSGGYGTDTQYF
TRBV15,-,CATSRGQVQDTQYF
TRBV28,TRBD1,CASSSPNRGRIYGYTF
TRBV5-4,TRBD2,CASSSRGLEETQYF
TRBV25-1,-,CASSEWGILTDTQYF
TRBV27,TRBD1,CASSATGGYETQYF
TRBV19,-,CASIPGDGMNQPQHF
TRBV15,TRBD1,CATSRGWDRQNYGYTF
TRBV13,-,CASSLRSGANVLTF
TRBV7-2,TRBD2,CASSFSSGSSDEQYF
TRBV19,TRBD2,CASSMSSGRATATDTQYF
TRBV5-1,TRBD1,CASSATGGRYGYTF
TRBV6-1,-,CAYRDSNRYEQYF
TRBV5-1,-,CASSLTRDYEQYF
TRBV29-1,-,CSVGAGAGEQFF
TRBV5-4,-,CASSSLGVNTEAFF
TRBV29-1,-,CSGGDTAEAFF
TRBV6-6,-,CASSYSTGQVEAFF
TRBV2,-,CASSETESTDTQYF
TRBV6-6,TRBD1,CASSLRDRGQNEKLFF
TRBV9,-,CASSVGRADYNEQFF
TRBV7-9,TRBD1,CASSTTGTAAEQYF
TRBV28,-,CASTLQGRSDEQFF
TRBV28,-,CASSSVGYGYTF
TRBV2,-,CASSEYWSEQYF
TRBV9,TRBD1,CASSQRTGATDTQYF
TRBV2,TRBD1,CASRPTTGTGTEQYF
TRBV4-1,-,CASSPMALSRGRGQPQHF
TRBV4-3,-,CASSLTELNQPQHF
TRBV29-1,TRBD1,CSVRSDRGLTDTQYF
TRBV6-5,TRBD1,CASRRDRGTDTQYF
TRBV7-2,TRBD2,CASSLAGTSIGTGELFF
TRBV6-5,TRBD1,CASGTDYEKLFF
TRBV5-4,-,CASSERGFEFEQFF
TRBV5-1,-,CASSLATGLSGNTIYF
TRBV4-3,-,CASSQVAGPYEQYF
TRBV5-6,-,CASSATGRLAPYEQYF
TRBV11-2,TRBD2,CASSPSGHKLYEQYF
TRBV27,-,CASSIQMEKFYTEAFF
TRBV2,TRBD1,CASGGQSYEQYF
TRBV6-4,-,CASSPPGGSRNEQFF
TRBV4-3,-,CASSQDPAVGGELFF
TRBV18,-,CASSPPLAQGGAQPQHF
TRBV7-2,-,CASSLGTFRGEQFF
TRBV7-9,-,CASSGRDPVTEAFF
TRBV7-9,TRBD1,CASSPRTGNEQYF
TRBV6-1,-,CASSERAVGGYGYTF
TRBV30,-,CAWRGVNYGYTF